The 15 T cell receptor beta chains presented below share a single source sample, sequenced in a study of T cell repertoires in cytomegalovirus infection. These receptors are not linked to any known antigen. TCRdb fed the reads into MiXCR, producing one record per CDR3 protein. The table includes fewer than 900,000 distinct CDR3 sequences, almost 30% detected once. This material consisted of cultured CD8+ T cells from PBMCs, taken from culture after CMV antigen stimulation. The source is a human donor in good health (CMV status not recorded). Some clones in this sample may be carry-over from other donors' samples.

V and J are TRBV27 and TRBJ1-2; no definite D call. V was pared by 5 bases and J by 1 base, with 8 bases between. This CDR3 region has 13 residues. Germline values: CDR1 MNHEY, CDR2 SMNVEV (reference sequence). CDR3 sequence: CASSPRNNYGYTF. The DNA of the CDR3 is TGTGCCAGCAGTCCCAGGAATAACTATGGCTACACCTTC.

The chain carries TRBV2 and TRBJ1-5; TRBD1 might be the D (6 bases). V was pared by 1 base and J by 11 bases, with 15 bases between. Germline assignment: CDR1 SNHLY and CDR2 FYNNEI. The CDR3 is made up of 14 amino acids. The CDR3 bases are TGTGCCAGCAGTGAAGGCGGTATGGGACAAGCCCAGCATTTT. Translating gives CASSEGGMGQAQHF.

The chain recombines TRBV7-6 with TRBJ2-2; D perhaps matches TRBD1 (6 bases). Trimming stripped 4 bases from V and 2 bases from J, with 8 bases between. CDR3 length: 14 amino acids. Germline V gives CDR1 SGHVS, CDR2 FNYEAQ. The CDR3 DNA follows: TGTGCCAGCAGCTGGGGACATAACACCGGGGAGCTGTTTTTT. Its protein is CASSWGHNTGELFF.

The CDR3 region has the DNA TGTGCCAGCAGCTTAGGCGGGGGATTGTTACATACGCAGTATTTT. Encoded protein: CASSLGGGLLHTQYF. This chain links TRBV7-3 with TRBJ2-3; 7 bases fit TRBD2. Germline V CDR1 and CDR2: SGHTA, FQGTGA. V was pared by 2 bases and J by 7 bases, with 9 bases of the junction left unmatched. The CDR3 extends over 15 amino acids.

The chain uses TRBV7-8 and TRBJ1-1, with D perhaps TRBD1 (5 bases). The CDR3 has 11 residues. V was clipped by 8 bases and J by 6 bases, with 10 bases between them. Per the germline V gene, CDR1 is SGHVS and CDR2 is FQNEAQ. Here the CDR3 reads CASAWGAEAFF. Written as DNA, the CDR3 is TGTGCCAGCGCCTGGGGGGCTGAAGCTTTCTTT.

This clonotype was picked up a small number of times. J is TRBJ1-1 and V is TRBV7-9; no clear D. The V gene's germline CDR1 is SEHNR and CDR2 FQNEAQ (reference sequence). V was pared by 6 bases and J by 1 base, with 9 bases between. The CDR3 runs 13 residues. The CDR3 sequence is CASREGPNTEAFF. The CDR3 DNA reads TGTGCCAGCAGGGAGGGTCCGAACACTGAAGCTTTCTTT.

The gene calls are TRBV19 and TRBJ2-1; 7 bases match TRBD1. The V gene's germline CDR1 is LNHDA and CDR2 SQIVND (reference sequence). The ends lost 8 bases at V and 8 bases at J; junction bases unmatched: 9. The CDR3 runs 13 residues. The CDR3 DNA is TGTGCCAGTGTCCACAGGGGTATGCATGAGCAGTTCTTC. Translated, it gives CASVHRGMHEQFF.

This clonotype was picked up one time. The chain combines TRBV6-5 with TRBJ2-1, with D possibly matching TRBD1 (5 bases). CDR3 length: 15 residues. The germline CDR1 and CDR2 sequences are MNHEY and SVGAGI. Between the trimmed V and J ends, which lost 6 bases and 8 bases, there was a span of 20 bases. As DNA, the CDR3 is TGTGCCAGCAGACCCCTAGGGGTAGCTGATCATGAGCAGTTCTTC. Translating it yields CASRPLGVADHEQFF.

The gene calls are TRBV7-6 and TRBJ1-1; 7 nucleotides agree with TRBD1. The CDR3 extends over 14 amino acids. Germline CDR1 SGHVS, CDR2 FNYEAQ. With 5 bases clipped from V and 3 bases from J, the junction kept 6 bases outside the gene matches. For the CDR3, the DNA is TGTGCCAGCAGCCCCGGGGACAGCTACACTGAAGCTTTCTTT. It translates to CASSPGDSYTEAFF.

This clonotype was recorded a few times. V gene TRBV19 combines with J gene TRBJ2-5, with D unresolved. V was cut by 6 bases and J by 2 bases, with 7 bases left in between. Germline V gene lookup returns CDR1 LNHDA and CDR2 SQIVND (reference sequence). The CDR3 consists of 12 residues. As DNA, the CDR3 is TGTGCCAGTAGAGGAAGGCAAGAGACCCAGTACTTC. Translated, it gives CASRGRQETQYF.

The V call is TRBV15, the J call TRBJ1-4, with D uncertain. This CDR3 has 17 amino acids. Trimming left V 0 bases short and J 0 bases short, with 11 bases between. The germline V gene has CDR1 LNHNV and CDR2 YYDKDF (reference sequence). The CDR3 sequence is CATSRDIPETTNEKLFF. For the CDR3, the DNA is TGTGCCACCAGCAGAGATATACCCGAGACAACTAATGAAAAACTGTTTTTT.

This clonotype was picked up a small number of times. The chain links TRBV6-2 or TRBV6-3 to TRBJ1-1; 7 bases are a match to TRBD1. V dropped 5 bases and J dropped 3; count of bases not matched to a gene: 9. This CDR3 has 15 amino acids. In germline, CDR1 is MNHEY, CDR2 SVGEGT. The CDR3 sequence is CASSHSGQRDTEAFF. In nucleotides, the CDR3 is TGTGCCAGCAGTCATTCGGGACAGAGGGACACTGAAGCTTTCTTT.

This clonotype was seen a handful of times. V and J are TRBV6-1 and TRBJ2-7; tentative D call: TRBD1 (6 bases). V lost 8 bases to trimming and J lost 3 bases, with 20 bases between them. The germline CDR1 and CDR2 sequences are MNHNS and SASEGT. This CDR3 contains 15 residues. This chain's CDR3 is CASRERQEPFYEQYF. The CDR3 region has the DNA TGTGCCAGCCGCGAACGACAGGAACCCTTCTACGAGCAGTACTTC.

This clonotype was observed a handful of times. J is TRBJ1-2 and V is TRBV12-3 or TRBV12-4; 9 bases agree with TRBD1. The CDR3 is 21 residues long. J gave up 8 bases and V 3 bases, and 28 bases lay outside the gene matches. CDR3 amino acids: CASSFRKAAERTGDDVGGYTF. The DNA of the CDR3 is TGTGCCAGCAGTTTTCGGAAGGCCGCCGAACGGACAGGGGACGACGTGGGGGGCTACACCTTC.

The rearrangement links TRBV4-1 to TRBJ2-1; D is unresolved. CDR3 length: 11 amino acids. Looked up from germline, CDR1 is MGHRA and CDR2 is YSYEKL. Deletions cut 1 base from V and 9 bases from J, with 4 bases between. The CDR3 DNA reads as TGCGCCAGCAGCCAAGGGATTGAGCAGTTCTTC. Amino acid sequence: CASSQGIEQFF.